The clone carrying this T cell receptor beta chain was recorded only once. This table comes from immunoSEQ multiplex PCR, and its TCRdb copy is limited to in-frame clones, with some not included. Of 25,000 to 30,000 clones in the sample, around 85% were seen once. Per germline, CDR1 LNHDA and CDR2 SQIVND (reference sequence). This CDR3 region has 13 residues. With 5 bases removed from V and 5 bases from J, the gap between germline ends came to 7 bases. This sample is part of a study of OX40 agonist ivuxolimab in advanced cancers. This chain links TRBV19 with TRBJ1-6; maybe TRBD1 (5 bases). Here the sequenced sample was CD4+ or CD8+ T cells sorted from blood, taken in a trial of the OX40 agonist ivuxolimab. The TCR originated in an adult with an advanced solid tumor such as melanoma, head and neck, liver or kidney cancer. CDR3 region: CASSSGNNSPLHF. CDR3 DNA sequence: TGTGCCAGTAGTTCAGGGAATAATTCACCCCTCCACTTT.